These 8 T cell receptor beta chains were sequenced from one sample in a study of T cell responses to AZD1222 COVID-19 vaccine. TCRdb's table, derived via immunoSEQ multiplex PCR, lists solely in-frame clones and lacks some. The repertoire holds about 120,000 clones, with about 92% as singletons. The sequences come from peripheral blood, collected 28 days after the second AZD1222 dose. These receptors were obtained from an adult who received the AZD1222 COVID-19 vaccine.

The sample holds a few counts of this clone. The chain combines TRBV5-1 with TRBJ2-5; weak D call: TRBD1 (6 bases). The CDR3 has 14 residues. With 0 bases removed from V and 5 bases from J, the gap between germline ends came to 11 bases. CDR1 SGHRS and CDR2 YFSETQ come from the germline V gene. CDR3 sequence (DNA): TGCGCCAGCAGCTTGGCCACAGGGCTCGAGACCCAGTACTTC. Translated, it gives CASSLATGLETQYF.

V and J are TRBV6-5 and TRBJ1-2; D is possibly TRBD1 (5 bases). Per the germline V gene, CDR1 is MNHEY and CDR2 is SVGAGI. V lost 8 bases to trimming and J lost 8 bases, with 18 bases between them. CDR3 length: 13 amino acids. Here the CDR3 DNA reads TGTGCCAGCCGCCCTAGAGTGAGGGGCGGCTACACCTTC. Encoded protein: CASRPRVRGGYTF.

V and J are TRBV19 and TRBJ2-1; D call uncertain. The CDR3 has 13 amino acids. Between the trimmed V and J ends, which lost 4 bases and 7 bases, there was a span of 11 bases. Germline V gene lookup returns CDR1 LNHDA and CDR2 SQIVND (reference sequence). The CDR3 protein is CASSNLRANEQFF. The CDR3 DNA follows: TGTGCCAGTAGTAATTTAAGGGCAAATGAGCAGTTCTTC.

This clone was detected once. J is TRBJ2-7 and V is TRBV19; no reliable D call. This CDR3 region has 13 residues. V lost 4 bases to trimming and J lost 1 base, with 8 bases between them. Germline CDR1 and CDR2: LNHDA and SQIVND (reference sequence). The CDR3 DNA is TGTGCCAGTAGTAGGGGAAAATCCTACGAGCAGTACTTC. Amino acids: CASSRGKSYEQYF.

CDR3 loop: CASSQDAGSYGYTF. CDR3 bases: TGCGCCAGCAGCCAAGACGCAGGGTCCTATGGCTACACCTTC. The chain links TRBV4-3 to TRBJ1-2; perhaps TRBD1 as D (5 bases). The CDR3 is 14 residues long. Trimming cost V 0 bases and J 4 bases, with 9 bases left between them. In germline, CDR1 is LGHNA, CDR2 YSLEER.

The chain combines TRBV7-2 with TRBJ1-3; D is undetermined. In germline, CDR1 is SGHTA, CDR2 FQGNSA. This CDR3 comprises 15 residues. V gave up 8 bases and J gave up 0 bases, with 14 bases separating them. CDR3 sequence (DNA): TGTGCCAGCGCCATATTGCCAGGCTCTGGAAACACCATATATTTT. This translates into CASAILPGSGNTIYF.

J is TRBJ1-4 and V is TRBV4-3; weak D call: TRBD1 (6 bases). The V end was cut by 4 bases, the J end by 3 bases, with 12 bases between. Germline CDR1 and CDR2: LGHNA and YSLEER. This CDR3 comprises 15 residues. The CDR3: CASSRGGGSNEKLFF. In nucleotides, the CDR3 is TGCGCCAGCAGCCGGGGAGGGGGATCTAATGAAAAACTGTTTTTT.

This chain links TRBV5-1 with TRBJ1-2; the match to TRBD1 covers 8 bases. The CDR3 has 15 amino acids. V shed 3 bases and J 5 bases; nucleotides not matched to a gene: 9. CDR1 and CDR2 (germline): SGHRS, YFSETQ. The chain's CDR3 is CASSSLTGAEYGYTF. The CDR3 bases are TGCGCCAGCAGCTCACTGACAGGGGCGGAATATGGCTACACCTTC.